These 23 T cell receptor beta chains originate from one sample sequenced in a study of control samples from healthy donors and cancer patients (TCRdb year 2020). The library was made by the immunoSEQ multiplex PCR assay. The source is immuneACCESS, and TCRdb retained only in-frame sequences with V and J called. Part of the clones is not carried over; for the studies checked, unresolved V genes explain less than half of this, and the remainder is unexplained. The sample has some 150,000 clones on record, 96% of them singletons. The ten most abundant clones make up over 0.9% of the sample. The specimen was blood. Receptors were obtained from a woman aged 25 to 39 in good health.

The CDR3 bases are TGTGCCAGCAGCTTTATTGGGGTTGGGACTGAAGCTTTCTTT. It encodes CASSFIGVGTEAFF. The chain couples TRBV13 to TRBJ1-1; D call uncertain. The CDR3 runs to 14 residues. V lost 3 bases and J 5 bases, leaving 13 bases between the germline ends. The germline gives CDR1 PRHDT, CDR2 FYEKMQ (reference sequence). The full variable domain, rest sourced from reference TRBV13 and TRBJ1-1, is AAGVIQSPRHLIKEKRETATLKCYPIPRHDTVYWYQQGPGQDPQFLISFYEKMQSDKGSIPDRFSAQQFSDYHSELNMSSLELGDSALYFCASSFIGVGTEAFFGQGTRLTVV.

This clone was seen once. The chain has TRBV6-5 and TRBJ2-5, with D possibly being TRBD1 or TRBD2 (5 bases each). This CDR3 is 14 amino acids long. The ends were cut back, 0 bases at V and 2 bases at J, with 7 bases in the middle. Germline V lookup: CDR1 MNHEY, CDR2 SVGAGI. CDR3 coding DNA: TGTGCCAGCAGTTACTCATGGGGGCAAGAGACCCAGTACTTC. Translated, it gives CASSYSWGQETQYF.

The chain has TRBV2 and TRBJ2-2; D remains unclear. This CDR3 is built from 13 residues. V shed 6 bases and J shed 2 bases, with 7 bases lying between them. CDR1 SNHLY and CDR2 FYNNEI come from the germline V gene. The CDR3 DNA reads TGTGCCAGCAGATTAGATAACACCGGGGAGCTGTTTTTT. The encoded protein is CASRLDNTGELFF.

This clone showed up just once. The V gene is TRBV7-9, the J gene TRBJ2-1, with D possibly being TRBD1 or TRBD2 (5 bases each). The CDR3 totals 13 residues. The V end was cut by 5 bases, the J end by 8 bases, with 13 bases between. Per the germline V gene, CDR1 is SEHNR and CDR2 is FQNEAQ (reference sequence). The CDR3 loop is CASSRKQEDEQFF. The CDR3 DNA reads TGTGCCAGCAGCCGTAAACAGGAGGATGAGCAGTTCTTC.

The chain employs TRBV18 and TRBJ1-2, with no clear D. Trimming left V 1 base short and J 7 bases short, with 16 bases between. This CDR3 has 15 amino acids. Germline values: CDR1 KGHSH, CDR2 LQKENI. The CDR3 nucleotides are TGTGCCAGCTCACCACGGGCTCTGGACGTGGGTGGCTACACCTTC. Encoded protein: CASSPRALDVGGYTF.

The chain recombines TRBV24-1 with TRBJ2-3; D is uncertain. The CDR3 extends over 12 amino acids. V was pared by 4 bases and J by 6 bases, with 7 bases between. Germline loops: CDR1 KGHDR, CDR2 SFDVKD. The CDR3 DNA reads TGTGCCACCAGTGACTACGGGGATACGCAGTATTTT. Translation: CATSDYGDTQYF.

J is TRBJ2-1 and V is TRBV28; D is undetermined. This CDR3 spans 14 amino acids. Germline V gene lookup returns CDR1 MDHEN and CDR2 SYDVKM. V was cut by 4 bases and J by 3 bases, with 10 bases left in between. CDR3 sequence (DNA): TGTGCCAGCAGTTCCGTAGCAAGCTACAATGAGCAGTTCTTC. It specifies CASSSVASYNEQFF.

The rearrangement links TRBV6-5 to TRBJ2-3, with TRBD2 matching over 9 bases. J gave up 0 bases and V 4 bases, and 2 bases lay outside the gene matches. The CDR3 totals 15 residues. Germline-derived CDR1 and CDR2 are MNHEY and SVGAGI. CDR3 loop: CASSSSGGSTDTQYF. The CDR3 DNA follows: TGTGCCAGCAGTTCCAGCGGGGGGAGCACAGATACGCAGTATTTT.

The J gene is TRBJ1-2, the V gene TRBV15; 8 bases align to TRBD1. CDR3 size: 16 residues. Per germline, CDR1 LNHNV and CDR2 YYDKDF (reference sequence). With 0 bases clipped from V and 4 bases from J, the junction kept 7 bases outside the gene matches. The CDR3 DNA reads TGTGCCACCAGCAGAGATCTTTCAGGGGGCGCCTATGGCTACACCTTC. This gives the protein CATSRDLSGGAYGYTF.

The chain couples TRBV4-2 to TRBJ2-3, with 7 bases lining up with TRBD2. CDR1 is LGHNA and CDR2 is YNFKEQ in the germline V gene. CDR3 size: 16 residues. J was trimmed by 0 bases and V by 5 bases; bases with no gene match: 8. CDR3 residues: CASSERRAGSTDTQYF. In DNA form, the CDR3 reads TGTGCCAGCAGCGAACGAAGAGCGGGAAGCACAGATACGCAGTATTTT.

A single count supports this clone. This rearrangement joins TRBV2 to TRBJ2-2, with unresolved D. The CDR3 length is 14 residues. Trimming removed 3 bases from V and 2 bases from J, with 7 bases in between. Germline V CDR1 and CDR2: SNHLY, FYNNEI. CDR3 in amino acids: CASSERPNTGELFF. In nucleotides, the CDR3 is TGTGCCAGCAGTGAGAGACCTAACACCGGGGAGCTGTTTTTT.

The chain recombines TRBV13 with TRBJ2-3; 8 nucleotides align to TRBD2. Germline V lookup: CDR1 PRHDT, CDR2 FYEKMQ (reference sequence). This CDR3 is 16 amino acids long. J was trimmed by 0 bases and V by 5 bases; bases with no gene match: 7. The CDR3 loop is CASSHASGSSTDTQYF. The CDR3, as DNA: TGTGCCAGCAGCCACGCTAGCGGGTCTAGCACAGATACGCAGTATTTT. The complete variable domain, with remaining parts taken from reference TRBV13 and TRBJ2-3, reads AAGVIQSPRHLIKEKRETATLKCYPIPRHDTVYWYQQGPGQDPQFLISFYEKMQSDKGSIPDRFSAQQFSDYHSELNMSSLELGDSALYFCASSHASGSSTDTQYFGPGTRLTVL.

The chain employs TRBV7-2 and TRBJ2-3; D is ambiguous. Germline CDR1 and CDR2: SGHTA and FQGNSA. V lost 1 base and J lost 0, with 8 bases in between. This CDR3 has 15 residues. Written as DNA, the CDR3 is TGTGCCAGCAGCTTAGGCAGAGCTAGCACAGATACGCAGTATTTT. This encodes CASSLGRASTDTQYF.

V is TRBV3-1 (or the pseudogene TRBV3-2) and J is TRBJ2-1; 7 bases are shared with TRBD1. J was trimmed by 6 bases and V by 4 bases; bases with no gene match: 0. The germline V gene has CDR1 LGHDT and CDR2 YNNKEL (reference sequence). The CDR3 consists of 12 residues. The CDR3 here is CASSRQGNEQFF. DNA of the CDR3: TGTGCCAGCAGCCGACAGGGCAATGAGCAGTTCTTC.

The chain recombines TRBV30 with TRBJ2-2; D is unresolved. The CDR3 is 15 residues long. Germline CDR1 is GTSNPN and CDR2 is SVGIG (reference sequence). Deletions cut 2 bases from V and 0 bases from J, with 10 bases between. As DNA, the CDR3 is TGTGCCTGGAGTTCCGGGTTCGCGAACACCGGGGAGCTGTTTTTT. Amino acids: CAWSSGFANTGELFF.

V and J are TRBV10-3 and TRBJ1-4, with TRBD1 as a possible D gene (5 bases). V was clipped by 2 bases and J by 14 bases, with 18 bases between them. Germline loops: CDR1 ENHRY, CDR2 SYGVKD. The CDR3 length is 14 residues. The CDR3 reads CAISEGVGALPLFF. The CDR3 bases are TGTGCCATCAGTGAGGGAGTTGGGGCACTCCCGCTGTTTTTT.

This clone has a single count. Here the CDR3 reads CASSSIGQLYEQYF. The CDR3 nucleotides read TGTGCCAGCAGCTCTATCGGACAGCTCTACGAGCAGTACTTC. The chain employs TRBV7-9 and TRBJ2-7; perhaps TRBD1 as D (6 bases). The V end was cut by 4 bases, the J end by 3 bases, with 13 bases between. CDR3 length equals 14 residues. The germline V gene has CDR1 SEHNR and CDR2 FQNEAQ (reference sequence). The whole variable domain, remainder taken from reference TRBV7-9 and TRBJ2-7, is DTGVSQNPRHKITKRGQNVTFRCDPISEHNRLYWYRQTLGQGPEFLTYFQNEAQLEKSRLLSDRFSAERPKGSFSTLEIQRTEQGDSAMYLCASSSIGQLYEQYFGPGTRLTVT.

The CDR3 DNA is TGTGCCACCAGTCCGGGGTCCTTTTTGAGCACTGAAGCTTTCTTT. This sequence encodes CATSPGSFLSTEAFF. V is TRBV24-1 and J is TRBJ1-1; D is uncertain. Per the germline V gene, CDR1 is KGHDR and CDR2 is SFDVKD. V was shortened by 6 bases and J by 4 bases, with 17 bases between the two germline ends. The CDR3 loop spans 15 amino acids.

The gene calls are TRBV24-1 and TRBJ1-5; D is perhaps TRBD1 (6 bases). Germline assignment: CDR1 KGHDR and CDR2 SFDVKD. The ends were cut back, 3 bases at V and 5 bases at J, with 16 bases in the middle. The CDR3 is made up of 16 amino acids. The CDR3 loop reads CATSDPAGGADQPQHF. The CDR3 region has the DNA TGTGCCACCAGTGATCCCGCGGGGGGGGCCGATCAGCCCCAGCATTTT.

The V and J genes are TRBV29-1 and TRBJ1-2; D remains unclear. Trimming took off 7 bases at V and 8 bases at J, with 14 bases between the two ends. In germline, CDR1 is SQVTM, CDR2 ANQGSEA. The length of the CDR3 is 11 residues. CDR3 nucleotide sequence: TGCAGCGCCGGACTGAATGGGGGCTACACCTTC. Translating it yields CSAGLNGGYTF.

The chain has TRBV27 and TRBJ1-5; the D gene is possibly TRBD1 (5 bases). The CDR3 contains 15 residues. Germline CDR1 reads MNHEY; CDR2 reads SMNVEV (reference sequence). Trimming shortened V by 6 bases and J by 6 bases, and 18 bases separated the two germline ends. The CDR3 loop is CASSPTAEVAQPQHF. The CDR3 region has the DNA TGTGCCAGCAGCCCGACAGCGGAAGTAGCTCAGCCCCAGCATTTT.

The V and J genes are TRBV11-3 and TRBJ2-7, with TRBD1 matching 8 bases. This CDR3 has 15 residues. CDR1 SGHNT and CDR2 YENEEA come from the germline V gene. J was trimmed by 0 bases and V by 5 bases; bases with no gene match: 6. The DNA for the CDR3 is TGTGCCAGCAGCCCGGGACAGGCAAACTCCTACGAGCAGTACTTC. Translation: CASSPGQANSYEQYF.

The V and J genes are TRBV4-2 and TRBJ2-3, with 16 bases lining up with TRBD2. Trimming removed 4 bases from V and 1 base from J; junction bases left unmatched: 2. CDR1 and CDR2 from the germline V gene are LGHNA and YNFKEQ. The CDR3 spans 17 residues. The CDR3 region is CASSPGTSGGGTDTQYF. The CDR3, as DNA: TGTGCCAGCAGCCCCGGGACTAGCGGGGGGGGCACAGATACGCAGTATTTT.